This is a list of T cell receptor beta chains from one sample in a study of T cells expressing NK-cell markers. One entry per CDR3 protein, without DNA, is what TCRdb gives after re-calling the 5' RACE reads. The repertoire table contains 200,000 to 300,000 distinct CDR3 sequences. What was sequenced was blood T cells: a sorted CD56 or NKG2C T cell subset, CD4+ or CD8+ T cells, or bulk PBMC T cells (not recorded which). The receptor set was obtained from a woman between 18 and 70 years old in good health. Each CDR3 is given with its conserved first and last residue. Fields, in order: J gene, V gene, CDR3 protein.

TRBJ2-1 | TRBV7-2 | CASSRGPGGRYNEQFF
TRBJ1-1 | TRBV12-3/TRBV12-4 | CASSPQRNTEAFF
TRBJ2-1 | TRBV11-2 | CASSLGAPSYNEQFF
TRBJ1-6 | TRBV20-1 | CSASPRQGTNSPLHF
TRBJ2-3 | TRBV20-1 | CSAREGGDTQYF
TRBJ1-1 | TRBV11-1 | CASSLAGVNTEAFF
TRBJ2-1 | TRBV3-1 | CASSQDGGRGEQFF
TRBJ1-5 | TRBV6-5 | CASSSRRSNQPQHF
TRBJ2-7 | TRBV28 | CASTSARGPYEQYF
TRBJ1-1 | TRBV30 | CAWSQKRTEAFF
TRBJ2-7 | TRBV12-3/TRBV12-4 | CASSRDPRDEQYF
TRBJ2-2 | TRBV7-2 | CASSLQATPRELFF
TRBJ1-2 | TRBV5-1 | CASSLDVTGYTF
TRBJ2-5 | TRBV12-3/TRBV12-4 | CASSNEGTRAETQYF
TRBJ2-2 | TRBV4-2 | CASSQRRSLAASNTGELFF
TRBJ1-5 | TRBV20-1 | CSAKRAVYSNQPQHF
TRBJ2-3 | TRBV20-1 | CSGPKGDPDTQYF
TRBJ2-2 | TRBV30 | CAWSVRGTGELFF
TRBJ2-2 | TRBV20-1 | CSAASGRWTGELFF
TRBJ1-2 | TRBV9 | CASSAMTGEQGGYTF
TRBJ2-2 | TRBV9 | CASSGTFTGELFF
TRBJ2-3 | TRBV7-2 | CASSSPQQGPSDTQYF
TRBJ1-2 | TRBV4-3 | CASSQDPATGGFGYTF
TRBJ2-3 | TRBV4-2 | CASSQVQGQGLSTDTQYF
TRBJ1-5 | TRBV20-1 | CSARVWDHNQPQHF
TRBJ2-3 | TRBV27 | CASSLEGQWTDTQYF